A selection of T cell receptor beta chains follows, all from one sample in a study of vaccination and CD4 T cells after COVID-19. No antigen is known for these receptors. Using its own MiXCR run on the PCR reads, TCRdb lists one record per CDR3 protein. The sample shows 7,900 or so distinct CDR3 sequences, 61% of them seen only once. The sequencing here drew on cultured CD4+ T cells from blood, taken after SARS-CoV-2 vaccination. Every receptor here comes from a human donor with COVID-19. Each CDR3 is given with its conserved first and last residue. D genes are given only for firm matches. Clone size is given for some rows only: seen once, a few or many times, or a class if the clone is expanded.

>TRBJ2-1|NA|TRBV5-6|NA
TGTGCCAGCAGCAGAGTTGGTGAGCAGTTCTTC
CASSRVGEQFF
>TRBJ2-7|NA|TRBV7-7|NA
TGTGCTAGCAGCCCCCGGGGGCTCCCCTACGAGCAGTACTTC
CASSPRGLPYEQYF
>TRBJ2-7|NA|TRBV27|NA
TGTGCCAGCAGATCCGTCTACGGACAGACCTACGAGCAGTACTTC
CASRSVYGQTYEQYF
>TRBJ1-2|few|TRBV11-3|NA
TGTGCCAGCAGGGAAGACTATGGCTACACCTTC
CASREDYGYTF
>TRBJ1-6|NA|TRBV21-1|NA
TGTGCCAGCAGCGCCCCCGGGACAGGAATCCTCGGTAATTCACCCCTCCACTTT
CASSAPGTGILGNSPLHF
>TRBJ1-2|NA|TRBV20-1|NA
TGCAGTGCTAGAGATCCTTGGACAGCACGCGGCTACACCTTC
CSARDPWTARGYTF
>TRBJ2-5|few|TRBV11-3|NA
TGTGCCAGCAGCTCCGGGGGATCTGAGACCCAGTACTTC
CASSSGGSETQYF
>TRBJ2-5|NA|TRBV7-6|TRBD2
TGTGCCAGCAGCCCCCTAGCGGGGGGAAAAGAGACCCAGTACTTC
CASSPLAGGKETQYF
>TRBJ2-6|NA|TRBV12-3/TRBV12-4|TRBD1
TGTGCCAGCAGGTTGACAGGGAGCCTTGGGGCCAACGTCCTGACTTTC
CASRLTGSLGANVLTF
>TRBJ2-2|few|TRBV7-2|NA
TGTGCCAGCAGCTTGGAGGGCTACAGGAAGAACACCGGGGAGCTGTTTTTT
CASSLEGYRKNTGELFF
>TRBJ2-3|NA|TRBV6-1|NA
TGTGCCAGCAGATCGTGGGGGGACACAGATACGCAGTATTTT
CASRSWGDTDTQYF
>TRBJ1-1|NA|TRBV12-3/TRBV12-4|NA
TGTGCCAGCACGGTGACGGGAGCGAACACTGAAGCTTTCTTT
CASTVTGANTEAFF
>TRBJ1-5|NA|TRBV20-1|TRBD1
TGCAGTGCCGATCATGGACAGGGGATTAATCAGCCCCAGCATTTT
CSADHGQGINQPQHF
>TRBJ1-1|NA|TRBV11-2|TRBD1
TGTGCCAGCAGCCACCCGGGACAGCCTGAAGCTTTCTTT
CASSHPGQPEAFF
>TRBJ1-1|NA|TRBV7-3|TRBD1
TGTGCCAGCAGCTCTTCAGGGGGAGGCACTGAAGCTTTCTTT
CASSSSGGGTEAFF
>TRBJ1-1|NA|TRBV7-2|NA
TGTGCCAGCAGCTTGGGACCCCGGAACACTGAAGCTTTCTTT
CASSLGPRNTEAFF